These 16 T cell receptor beta chains came from one sample sequenced in a study of Graves' ophthalmopathy and Graves' hyperthyroidism. RNA transcripts were the template, and TCR beta CDR3 regions were amplified from them. HTBI primers served in a first-round RT-PCR, which a second-round multiplex PCR followed. TCRdb re-called the multiplex PCR reads through MiXCR, storing one row per CDR3 protein. Among some 750,000 distinct CDR3 sequences listed, 40% were seen once. Sequenced: peripheral blood. The receptors derive from an adult man with Graves' ophthalmopathy.

This clonotype came up many times. This chain connects TRBV19 to TRBJ1-2; possible D gene TRBD1, 5 bases. Trimming stripped 7 bases from V and 8 bases from J, with 11 bases between. Germline V gene data show CDR1 as LNHDA and CDR2 as SQIVND (reference sequence). The CDR3 spans 11 residues. The CDR3 DNA is TGTGCCAGTATTAGACAGAGAGGCTACACCTTC. This codes for CASIRQRGYTF.

This clonotype turned up a few times. The chain uses TRBV3-1 and TRBJ1-2; no clear D. Germline V CDR1 and CDR2: LGHDT, YNNKEL (reference sequence). The CDR3 is made up of 13 amino acids. V shed 6 bases and J shed 2 bases, with 10 bases lying between them. The CDR3 bases are TGTGCCAGCAGGAGCGACGGCAACTATGGCTACACCTTC. Protein sequence: CASRSDGNYGYTF.

This sequence joins TRBV12-3 or TRBV12-4 and TRBJ1-1; the D gene is possibly TRBD1 (6 bases). The CDR3 runs 12 residues. V lost 5 bases, J lost 4 bases, and 8 bases lay in between. This CDR3 reads CASSTGPTEAFF. Here the CDR3 DNA reads TGTGCCAGCAGTACAGGGCCCACTGAAGCTTTCTTT.

Remarks on this clonotype: Germline is not matched at one junction end, which may reflect a read error. The chain uses TRBV10-3 and TRBJ1-1, with a possible D match to TRBD1 (5 bases). Germline V lookup: CDR1 ENHRY, CDR2 SYGVKD. This CDR3 contains 15 residues. The DNA of the CDR3 is TGTGCCAGCAGTGAAGCGGGAGGGGTGCACACTGAAGCTTTCTTT. It codes for CASSEAGGVHTEAFF.

This clonotype was found many times. The rearrangement joins TRBV7-9 to TRBJ2-5; TRBD2 is a possible D gene (5 bases). From germline, CDR1 is SEHNR and CDR2 FQNEAQ (reference sequence). Trimming cost V 2 bases and J 8 bases, with 12 bases left between them. The CDR3 consists of 13 residues. The CDR3 nucleotides read TGTGCCAGCAGCTTATCGGACTGGGGAACCCAGTACTTC. Translating it yields CASSLSDWGTQYF.

This clonotype was found many times. The V and J genes are TRBV25-1 and TRBJ1-6; TRBD1 matches at 7 bases. V trimming: 8 bases; J trimming: 4 bases; junction bases outside the gene matches: 2. This CDR3 spans 13 amino acids. The V gene's germline CDR1 is MGHDK and CDR2 SYGVNS. The CDR3 reads CASGQAYNSPLHF. In DNA, the CDR3 is TGTGCCAGCGGACAGGCATATAATTCACCCCTCCACTTT.

This clonotype was picked up many times. The chain links TRBV15 to TRBJ1-4, with D unresolved. This CDR3 has 15 amino acids. Trimming pared 1 base from V and 2 bases from J, leaving 8 bases between. Germline CDR1 is LNHNV and CDR2 is YYDKDF (reference sequence). The chain's CDR3 is CATSRGGSTNEKLFF. For the CDR3, the DNA is TGTGCCACCAGCAGAGGCGGGAGCACTAATGAAAAACTGTTTTTT.

The chain is built from TRBV7-3 and TRBJ2-7, with D perhaps matching TRBD1 or TRBD2 (6 bases each). Per germline, CDR1 SGHTA and CDR2 FQGTGA. Trimming stripped 5 bases from V and 2 bases from J, with 13 bases between. The CDR3 length is 14 residues. Here the CDR3 DNA reads TGTGCCAGCAGCCCGACGGGGGCCCCCTACGAGCAGTACTTC. Amino acids: CASSPTGAPYEQYF.

The J gene is TRBJ2-7, the V gene TRBV7-9; unclear D gene. Germline CDR1 SEHNR, CDR2 FQNEAQ (reference sequence). The CDR3 is 15 residues long. Deletions cut 4 bases from V and 0 bases from J, with 13 bases between. The CDR3 is CASSSTNPRSYEQYF. The CDR3 DNA reads TGTGCCAGCAGCTCGACGAACCCACGCTCCTACGAGCAGTACTTC.

This chain joins TRBV24-1 and TRBJ2-2; D is uncertain. The germline CDR1 and CDR2 sequences are KGHDR and SFDVKD. The CDR3 extends over 16 amino acids. Trimming removed 4 bases from V and 2 bases from J, with 13 bases in between. The CDR3 DNA sequence: TGTGCCACCAGTGACGCGGCCCGGGTAAACACCGGGGAGCTGTTTTTT. Encoded protein: CATSDAARVNTGELFF.

This clonotype was observed a few times. The chain is built from TRBV29-1 and TRBJ2-2; D is uncertain. Germline V gene sequence: CDR1 SQVTM, CDR2 ANQGSEA. Trimming took 0 bases from V and 0 from J, leaving 11 bases between them. The CDR3 runs 16 residues. CDR3 sequence: CSVEDAALANTGELFF. In nucleotides, the CDR3 is TGCAGCGTTGAAGATGCTGCGCTCGCGAACACCGGGGAGCTGTTTTTT.

A note on this clonotype: It may be a read error: a sequence one base away is much more abundant. The chain uses TRBV24-1 and TRBJ1-5; TRBD1 matches 9 bases. V gave up 4 bases and J gave up 7 bases; unmatched junction bases: 10. In germline, CDR1 is KGHDR, CDR2 SFDVKD. This CDR3 is 16 amino acids long. CDR3 protein: CATSDPGTGMGQPQHF. The CDR3 DNA reads TGTGCCACCAGTGACCCAGGGACAGGGATGGGACAGCCCCAGCATTTT.

This clonotype was found many times. The chain links TRBV2 to TRBJ1-1; 7 nucleotides align to TRBD1. Trimming at V came to 6 bases and at J to 6 bases, leaving 10 bases not matched to a gene. Germline loops: CDR1 SNHLY, CDR2 FYNNEI. The CDR3 is 14 amino acids. The CDR3 DNA sequence: TGTGCCAGCAGGCCCACGGTGACAGGGCCTGAAGCTTTCTTT. The encoded protein is CASRPTVTGPEAFF.

This chain connects TRBV7-2 to TRBJ2-7, with TRBD1 matching 8 bases. CDR1 and CDR2 (germline): SGHTA, FQGNSA. The CDR3 is 15 residues long. J lost 0 bases, V lost 0 bases, and 1 base had no gene match. The CDR3 protein is CASSLAGTGSYEQYF. In DNA, the CDR3 is TGTGCCAGCAGCTTAGCTGGGACAGGCTCCTACGAGCAGTACTTC. The complete variable domain, with remaining parts taken from reference TRBV7-2 and TRBJ2-7, reads GAGVSQSPSNKVTEKGKDVELRCDPISGHTALYWYRQSLGQGLEFLIYFQGNSAPDKSGLPSDRFSAERTGGSVSTLTIQRTQQEDSAVYLCASSLAGTGSYEQYFGPGTRLTVT.

About this clonotype: A read error may produce the germline difference seen at one junction end. The V and J genes are TRBV24-1 and TRBJ1-5; 7 bases fit TRBD1. Germline assignment: CDR1 KGHDR and CDR2 SFDVKD. The CDR3 length is 13 residues. The CDR3 sequence: CASSFKGAQPQHF. The CDR3 bases are TGTGCCAGCAGTTTCAAGGGGGCTCAGCCCCAGCATTTT.

In this sample, this clonotype turned up a few times. Written as DNA, the CDR3 is TGTGCCAGCCCGAGACTAGCGGGGCCTCAAGAGACCCAGTACTTC. Residues: CASPRLAGPQETQYF. The chain joins TRBV6-1 to TRBJ2-5, with TRBD2 identical over 11 bases. Trimming removed 8 bases from V and 2 bases from J; junction bases left unmatched: 7. The V gene's germline CDR1 is MNHNS and CDR2 SASEGT. The CDR3 consists of 15 residues.